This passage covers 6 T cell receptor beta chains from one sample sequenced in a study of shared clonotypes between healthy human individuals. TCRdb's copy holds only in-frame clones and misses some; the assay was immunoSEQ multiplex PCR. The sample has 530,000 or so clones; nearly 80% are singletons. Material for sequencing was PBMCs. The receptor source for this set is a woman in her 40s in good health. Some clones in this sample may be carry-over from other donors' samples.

The CDR3 here is CASSPRGSGDQLFF. CDR3 DNA: TGTGCCAGCAGCCCGAGGGGCTCAGGTGATCAACTGTTTTTT. V is TRBV6-1 and J is TRBJ1-4; maybe TRBD1 (5 bases). Germline lookup yields CDR1 MNHNS and CDR2 SASEGT. The CDR3 runs to 14 residues. Trimming pared 6 bases from V and 12 bases from J, leaving 20 bases between.

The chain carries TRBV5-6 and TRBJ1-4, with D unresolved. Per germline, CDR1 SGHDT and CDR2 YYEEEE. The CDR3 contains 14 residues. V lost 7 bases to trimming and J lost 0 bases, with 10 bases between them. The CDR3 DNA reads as TGTGCCAGCTCACGGCCTGCAACTAATGAAAAACTGTTTTTT. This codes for CASSRPATNEKLFF.

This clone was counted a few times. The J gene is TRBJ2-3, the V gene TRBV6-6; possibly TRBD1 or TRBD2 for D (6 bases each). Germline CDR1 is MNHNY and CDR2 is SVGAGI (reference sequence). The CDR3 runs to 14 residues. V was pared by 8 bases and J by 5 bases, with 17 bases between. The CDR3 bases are TGTGCCAGCGGGGGCCGCAGGGAGGAAGATACGCAGTATTTT. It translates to CASGGRREEDTQYF.

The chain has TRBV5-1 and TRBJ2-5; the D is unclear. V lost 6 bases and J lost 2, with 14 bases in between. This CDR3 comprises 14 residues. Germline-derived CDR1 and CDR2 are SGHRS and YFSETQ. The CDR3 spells CASKTGEPQETQYF. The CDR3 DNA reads TGCGCCAGCAAAACCGGAGAACCTCAAGAGACCCAGTACTTC.

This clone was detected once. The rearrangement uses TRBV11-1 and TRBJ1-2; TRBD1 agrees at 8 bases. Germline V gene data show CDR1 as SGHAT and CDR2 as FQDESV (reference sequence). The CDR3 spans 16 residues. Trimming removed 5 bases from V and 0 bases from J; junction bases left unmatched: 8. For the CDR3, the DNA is TGTGCCAGCAGCCCGATAGACAGGGGAGCTAACTATGGCTACACCTTC. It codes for CASSPIDRGANYGYTF. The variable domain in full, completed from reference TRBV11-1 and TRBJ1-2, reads EAEVAQSPRYKITEKSQAVAFWCDPISGHATLYWYRQILGQGPELLVQFQDESVVDDSQLPKDRFSAERLKGVDSTLKIQPAELGDSAMYLCASSPIDRGANYGYTFGSGTRLTVV.

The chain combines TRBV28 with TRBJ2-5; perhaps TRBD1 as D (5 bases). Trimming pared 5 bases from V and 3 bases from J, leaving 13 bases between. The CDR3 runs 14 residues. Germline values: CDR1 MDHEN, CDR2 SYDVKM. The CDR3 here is CASSNHAGKETQYF. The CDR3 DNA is TGTGCCAGCAGTAACCACGCAGGGAAAGAGACCCAGTACTTC.